The 4 T cell receptor beta chains listed next were all sequenced from one sample in a study of blood T cell repertoires in COVID-19. Data came from immunoSEQ multiplex PCR; TCRdb stores just in-frame clones and leaves some out. The sample has some 270,000 clones, roughly 89% seen once; the top ten hold approximately 2%. Sequenced material: PBMCs or T cells enriched from blood (not recorded which). These receptors all come from an older woman who had recovered from COVID-19.

The V and J genes are TRBV19 and TRBJ2-7; possibly TRBD2 for D (5 bases). Looked up from germline, CDR1 is LNHDA and CDR2 is SQIVND (reference sequence). V lost 6 bases and J 4 bases, leaving 19 bases between the germline ends. CDR3 size: 15 residues. The CDR3 coding sequence is TGTGCCAGTAGATTATCGAACCGGGAATTTTACGAGCAGTACTTC. Protein sequence: CASRLSNREFYEQYF.

CDR3 sequence (DNA): TGTGCCAGCAGTGAATGGGGGACAGGGGCCAAAAACATTCAGTACTTC. It codes for CASSEWGTGAKNIQYF. The rearrangement joins TRBV6-1 to TRBJ2-4, with TRBD1 matching over 9 bases. Germline V gene lookup returns CDR1 MNHNS and CDR2 SASEGT. The V segment lost 2 bases and the J segment 1 base; nucleotides outside the gene matches: 3. The CDR3 runs to 16 residues.

Note on this clone: Other DNA sequences in the sample encode the same CDR3. This rearrangement joins TRBV28 to TRBJ1-4, with 7 nucleotides matching TRBD1. Germline CDR1 and CDR2: MDHEN and SYDVKM. The CDR3 is 14 residues long. Trimming removed 6 bases from V and 2 bases from J; junction bases left unmatched: 3. The CDR3: CASSPGQTNEKLFF. As DNA, the CDR3 is TGTGCCAGCAGCCCGGGACAGACTAATGAAAAACTGTTTTTT.

This chain joins TRBV7-2 and TRBJ1-6, with 7 bases fitting TRBD1. V shed 4 bases and J 0 bases; nucleotides not matched to a gene: 3. The CDR3 spans 16 residues. In germline, CDR1 is SGHTA, CDR2 FQGNSA. CDR3 loop: CASSSQGPSYNSPLHF. The CDR3 DNA sequence: TGTGCCAGCAGCTCACAGGGGCCCTCCTATAATTCACCCCTCCACTTT.